Presented here are 25 T cell receptor beta chains from one specimen sequenced in a study of shared clonotypes between healthy human individuals (dated by TCRdb to the early 2020s). Library preparation was by the immunoSEQ multiplex PCR assay. In its TCRdb copy, this immuneACCESS table keeps in-frame sequences only and misses some clones. Where compared with another copy, unresolved V genes explain less than half of these, and the others have no known cause. In this sample the table shows about 2.3 million clones, around 90% of which occur a single time. More than 0.35% of the sample is taken by the ten largest. Sequenced material: naive CD4+ T cells from PBMCs. This specimen's cell subset or site label, per the study, means: CD45RA+ positively selected. The receptor source for this set is a young man in good health. Some clones in this sample may be carry-over from other donors' samples.

V gene TRBV5-1 combines with J gene TRBJ2-7; D assignment may be TRBD1 or TRBD2 (5 bases each). Looked up from germline, CDR1 is SGHRS and CDR2 is YFSETQ. The CDR3 contains 13 residues. V was pared by 1 base and J by 7 bases, with 12 bases between. The CDR3 protein is CASSLFGTGEQYF. The CDR3 coding sequence is TGCGCCAGCAGCTTGTTCGGGACGGGGGAGCAGTACTTC. Drawing the rest from reference TRBV5-1 and TRBJ2-7, the complete variable domain is KAGVTQTPRYLIKTRGQQVTLSCSPISGHRSVSWYQQTPGQGLQFLFEYFSETQRNKGNFPGRFSGRQFSNSRSEMNVSTLELGDSALYLCASSLFGTGEQYFGPGTRLTVT.

In nucleotides, the CDR3 is TGTGCCAGCAGTTTAAGGGACAGGGCCGGCGGCTACACCTTC. It is translated as CASSLRDRAGGYTF. This chain joins TRBV28 and TRBJ1-2; 9 bases agree with TRBD1. Germline CDR1 and CDR2: MDHEN and SYDVKM. The V segment lost 2 bases and the J segment 8 bases; nucleotides outside the gene matches: 6. There are 14 residues in the CDR3.

V gene TRBV28 combines with J gene TRBJ1-2, with 7 bases fitting TRBD1. Germline V CDR1 and CDR2: MDHEN, SYDVKM. The CDR3 is made up of 14 amino acids. The J segment lost 4 bases and the V segment lost 7 bases, leaving 9 bases of the junction unmatched. The CDR3 is CASMTGQQTYGYTF. DNA of the CDR3: TGTGCCAGCATGACGGGACAGCAAACCTATGGCTACACCTTC.

The chain is built from TRBV18 and TRBJ1-2; 8 bases map to TRBD1. V lost 2 bases and J lost 5; bases outside the gene matches: 10. Per the germline V gene, CDR1 is KGHSH and CDR2 is LQKENI. The CDR3 sequence is 16 residues long. Here the CDR3 DNA reads TGTGCCAGCTCACCAACAACGGGACAGGAGCTTTATGGCTACACCTTC. It is translated as CASSPTTGQELYGYTF.

The J gene is TRBJ2-1, the V gene TRBV9; 10 bases align to TRBD2. The CDR3 length is 15 residues. Germline CDR1 SGDLS, CDR2 YYNGEE. The trim removed 4 bases at V and 4 bases at J, leaving 5 bases unmatched. CDR3 nucleotide sequence: TGTGCCAGCAGCCTACTAGCGGGAACGTACAATGAGCAGTTCTTC. The encoded protein is CASSLLAGTYNEQFF. The whole variable domain, remainder taken from reference TRBV9 and TRBJ2-1, is DSGVTQTPKHLITATGQRVTLRCSPRSGDLSVYWYQQSLDQGLQFLIQYYNGEERAKGNILERFSAQQFPDLHSELNLSSLELGDSALYFCASSLLAGTYNEQFFGPGTRLTVL.

This chain connects TRBV28 to TRBJ2-5; D may be TRBD1 (5 bases). Germline CDR1 MDHEN, CDR2 SYDVKM. The CDR3 sequence is 12 residues long. The V and J ends lost 6 bases and 7 bases respectively, with 12 bases between them. CDR3: CASRQARLTQYF. In DNA, the CDR3 is TGTGCCAGCAGACAGGCGAGACTGACCCAGTACTTC.

The chain uses TRBV28 and TRBJ2-4, with 9 bases that match TRBD2. CDR3 length equals 15 residues. V shed 2 bases, J shed 14 bases, and the junction held 13 bases outside the gene matches. Germline loops: CDR1 MDHEN, CDR2 SYDVKM. The CDR3 region has the DNA TGTGCCAGCAGTTTAGTGGCGGGAGGGCCGGGGCACGAGTACTTC. This gives the protein CASSLVAGGPGHEYF.

The chain couples TRBV6-1 to TRBJ2-1, with 11 bases identical to TRBD2. The V segment lost 1 base and the J segment 7 bases; nucleotides outside the gene matches: 3. The CDR3 has 15 residues. Germline V gene lookup returns CDR1 MNHNS and CDR2 SASEGT. DNA of the CDR3: TGTGCCAGCAGTGAAGGGGCTAGCGGGAGGAATGAGCAGTTCTTC. As protein: CASSEGASGRNEQFF.

This sequence joins TRBV28 and TRBJ2-5; D is uncertain. Trimming pared 0 bases from V and 0 bases from J, leaving 8 bases between. The CDR3 is 15 amino acids. Germline assignment: CDR1 MDHEN and CDR2 SYDVKM. The CDR3 region has the DNA TGTGCCAGCAGTTTATGGAGTCGGGACCAAGAGACCCAGTACTTC. This encodes CASSLWSRDQETQYF.

V and J are TRBV28 and TRBJ1-1; D not resolved. V gave up 6 bases and J gave up 11 bases, with 16 bases separating them. Per germline, CDR1 MDHEN and CDR2 SYDVKM. The CDR3 is 12 amino acids. This CDR3 reads CASSRGGVDAFF. For the CDR3, the DNA is TGTGCCAGCAGCCGAGGAGGAGTAGACGCTTTCTTT.

The chain combines TRBV7-2 with TRBJ2-4, with unresolved D. V lost 5 bases, J lost 0 bases, and 11 bases lay in between. The CDR3 sequence is 15 residues long. Germline V gives CDR1 SGHTA, CDR2 FQGNSA. CDR3 nucleotide sequence: TGTGCCAGCAGCAGGACGTCACTAGCCAAAAACATTCAGTACTTC. Translation gives CASSRTSLAKNIQYF.

This clone appeared a single time. The V and J genes are TRBV5-1 and TRBJ1-5, with D maybe TRBD1 (5 bases). The CDR3 extends over 13 amino acids. Germline CDR1 and CDR2: SGHRS and YFSETQ. Trimming cost V 3 bases and J 7 bases, with 11 bases left between them. The CDR3 protein is CASSYQGGQPQHF. As DNA, the CDR3 is TGCGCCAGCAGCTACCAGGGAGGGCAGCCCCAGCATTTT.

This chain connects TRBV2 to TRBJ2-1, with TRBD1 matching over 7 bases. J gave up 15 bases and V 8 bases, and 10 bases lay outside the gene matches. There are 11 residues in the CDR3. The germline CDR1 and CDR2 sequences are SNHLY and FYNNEI. The CDR3 here is CASGTGELLFF. The DNA of the CDR3 is TGTGCCAGCGGAACAGGGGAGTTGTTGTTCTTC.

DNA of the CDR3: TGTGCCAGCGTCGCGGGAGGCCCCTACGAGCAGTACTTC. Its protein product is CASVAGGPYEQYF. The chain joins TRBV28 to TRBJ2-7; 8 positions match TRBD2. In germline, CDR1 is MDHEN, CDR2 SYDVKM. V lost 8 bases, J lost 2 bases, and 5 bases stayed unmatched. There are 13 residues in the CDR3.

V is TRBV27 and J is TRBJ1-6; 7 bases agree with TRBD1. Germline V gene data show CDR1 as MNHEY and CDR2 as SMNVEV (reference sequence). J gave up 8 bases and V 3 bases, and 4 bases lay outside the gene matches. CDR3 length equals 14 residues. The CDR3 protein is CASSFGQVYSPLHF. The CDR3 DNA follows: TGTGCCAGCAGTTTTGGACAGGTTTATTCACCCCTCCACTTT.

This clone showed up just a few times. The rearrangement uses TRBV10-1 and TRBJ1-5; possibly TRBD1 for D (5 bases). The V gene lost 7 bases and the J gene lost 2 bases, with 15 bases spanning the gap. The CDR3 contains 15 residues. The V gene's germline CDR1 is WNHNN and CDR2 SYGVQD (reference sequence). This chain's CDR3 is CASKPQGLGNQPQHF. CDR3 nucleotide sequence: TGCGCCAGCAAACCCCAGGGCCTCGGCAATCAGCCCCAGCATTTT.

The sample holds one count of this clone. The same CDR3 arises from other DNA sequences in this sample as well. The genes are TRBV7-2 and TRBJ2-7; 9 nucleotides agree with TRBD2. This CDR3 has 15 residues. In germline, CDR1 is SGHTA, CDR2 FQGNSA. V trimming: 4 bases; J trimming: 4 bases; junction bases outside the gene matches: 8. The CDR3 loop is CASSSQGLAGYEQYF. CDR3 DNA sequence: TGTGCCAGCAGCTCCCAGGGACTAGCAGGATACGAGCAGTACTTC.

The genes are TRBV2 and TRBJ1-2, with unresolved D. V was clipped by 4 bases and J by 6 bases, with 12 bases between them. Germline V gene data show CDR1 as SNHLY and CDR2 as FYNNEI. The CDR3 sequence is 13 residues long. The CDR3 protein is CASSVGRYDGYTF. CDR3 sequence (DNA): TGTGCCAGCAGTGTTGGCAGATATGATGGCTACACCTTC.

This sequence joins TRBV7-7 and TRBJ2-1; D remains ambiguous. V was clipped by 1 base and J by 8 bases, with 12 bases between them. Germline-derived CDR1 and CDR2 are SSHAT and FNYEAQ (reference sequence). The CDR3 sequence is 14 residues long. In DNA, the CDR3 is TGTGCCAGCAGCTTAGATTGGAGTCAAGATGAGCAGTTCTTC. Translated, it gives CASSLDWSQDEQFF.

The J gene is TRBJ1-1, the V gene TRBV28; weak D call: TRBD1 (5 bases). Per germline, CDR1 MDHEN and CDR2 SYDVKM. The ends were cut back, 2 bases at V and 11 bases at J, with 15 bases in the middle. This CDR3 is 13 amino acids long. DNA for the CDR3: TGTGCCAGCAGTTTACCCGCCCCCCGACAGGCTTTCTTT. This gives the protein CASSLPAPRQAFF.

The CDR3 DNA follows: TGTGCCAGCAGTAAAAGACGGGGAAACACCATATATTTT. This translates into CASSKRRGNTIYF. The V call is TRBV28, the J call TRBJ1-3; D uncertain. CDR1 and CDR2 (germline): MDHEN, SYDVKM. This CDR3 has 13 residues. V dropped 5 bases and J dropped 4 bases, with 9 bases sitting between them. Full variable domain (outside the CDR3, taken from reference TRBV28 and TRBJ1-3): DVKVTQSSRYLVKRTGEKVFLECVQDMDHENMFWYRQDPGLGLRLIYFSYDVKMKEKGDIPEGYSVSREKKERFSLILESASTNQTSMYLCASSKRRGNTIYFGEGSWLTVV.

The J gene is TRBJ2-2, the V gene TRBV5-1, with 8 bases fitting TRBD1. This CDR3 is built from 14 residues. Germline trimming cut 4 bases from V and 7 bases from J; bases unmatched to any gene: 6. Germline lookup yields CDR1 SGHRS and CDR2 YFSETQ. In nucleotides, the CDR3 is TGCGCCAGCAGCCTTGACAGGGGTGGCGGGGAGCTGTTTTTT. It specifies CASSLDRGGGELFF.

This rearrangement joins TRBV28 to TRBJ1-4; 12 bases map to TRBD1. V trimming: 4 bases; J trimming: 2 bases; junction bases outside the gene matches: 14. The CDR3 has 20 residues. The germline V gene encodes CDR1 MDHEN and CDR2 SYDVKM. CDR3 sequence reads: CASSSSPGTGGVDTNEKLFF. The CDR3 DNA is TGTGCCAGCAGTTCCTCCCCCGGGACAGGGGGCGTGGATACTAATGAAAAACTGTTTTTT.

This clone has just a few counts. The chain employs TRBV7-9 and TRBJ1-1; no firm D call. The CDR3 loop spans 15 amino acids. V gave up 3 bases and J gave up 0 bases, with 11 bases separating them. Looked up from germline, CDR1 is SEHNR and CDR2 is FQNEAQ (reference sequence). DNA for the CDR3: TGTGCCAGCAGCTTCTTGGCCCCCATGAACACTGAAGCTTTCTTT. Protein: CASSFLAPMNTEAFF.

This clone appeared a few times. The CDR3 loop reads CASSPNQQGNYGYTF. CDR3 in DNA: TGTGCCAGCTCACCGAATCAACAGGGGAACTATGGCTACACCTTC. The chain has TRBV18 and TRBJ1-2; 7 nucleotides align to TRBD1. The CDR3 covers 15 residues. V trimming: 3 bases; J trimming: 2 bases; junction bases outside the gene matches: 6. Germline lookup yields CDR1 KGHSH and CDR2 LQKENI.